This passage covers 8 T cell receptor beta chains from one sample sequenced in a study of blood T cell repertoires in COVID-19. Clones were sequenced by immunoSEQ multiplex PCR, and TCRdb holds only the in-frame ones, with some missing. The sample has about 100,000 clones, 75% to 90% seen once; the top ten hold approximately 1.8%. Sequenced sample: peripheral blood. The receptors stem from an older woman with active or convalescent COVID-19.

The V call is TRBV7-8, the J call TRBJ2-3, with 9 bases lining up with TRBD2. Germline trimming cut 5 bases from V and 2 bases from J; bases unmatched to any gene: 8. Per germline, CDR1 SGHVS and CDR2 FQNEAQ. This CDR3 has 16 amino acids. CDR3 in amino acids: CASSLDASGVTDTQYF. The DNA of the CDR3 is TGTGCCAGCAGCCTCGATGCTAGCGGGGTCACAGATACGCAGTATTTT.

This sequence joins TRBV5-1 and TRBJ2-2; D unresolved. Trimming took off 0 bases at V and 2 bases at J, with 5 bases between the two ends. The germline V gene has CDR1 SGHRS and CDR2 YFSETQ. This CDR3 is built from 14 residues. CDR3 coding DNA: TGCGCCAGCAGCTTGGGAGCCAACACCGGGGAGCTGTTTTTT. The encoded protein is CASSLGANTGELFF.

The chain carries TRBV3-1 (or the pseudogene TRBV3-2) and TRBJ2-4, with 9 bases that match TRBD2. The germline CDR1 and CDR2 sequences are LGHDT and YNNKEL (reference sequence). V shed 1 base and J 1 base; nucleotides not matched to a gene: 14. The CDR3 runs to 20 residues. The chain's CDR3 is CASSQGLAALSPLAKNIQYF. Here the CDR3 DNA reads TGTGCCAGCAGCCAAGGACTAGCGGCCCTCTCCCCATTGGCCAAAAACATTCAGTACTTC.

This clone was observed a single time. The CDR3 loop reads CASSLKGDSSTDTQYF. The CDR3 DNA sequence: TGTGCCAGCAGCTTAAAGGGAGATTCCAGCACAGATACGCAGTATTTT. The chain uses TRBV11-2 and TRBJ2-3, with D perhaps matching TRBD2 (5 bases). Trimming stripped 2 bases from V and 0 bases from J, with 12 bases between. The CDR3 is 16 residues long. Looked up from germline, CDR1 is SGHAT and CDR2 is FQNNGV.

The chain recombines TRBV7-8 with TRBJ1-2; 8 positions match TRBD1. Germline V gives CDR1 SGHVS, CDR2 FQNEAQ. The CDR3 extends over 15 amino acids. J was trimmed by 8 bases and V by 1 base; bases with no gene match: 9. As DNA, the CDR3 is TGTGCCAGCAGCTTAGGTAGGACAGGGATGTCCGGCTACACCTTC. This gives the protein CASSLGRTGMSGYTF.

Concerning this clone itself: A read error may account for a junction end that differs from germline. The rearrangement joins TRBV11-2 to TRBJ2-7, with TRBD2 matching 8 bases. The CDR3 contains 12 residues. Germline V gene data show CDR1 as SGHAT and CDR2 as FQNNGV. The CDR3 nucleotides are TGTGCCAGCAGCTTAAACGGACTAGCTTTCACCTTC. Protein product: CASSLNGLAFTF.

This clone was seen only once. The gene calls are TRBV24-1 and TRBJ2-3; 7 bases are a match to TRBD1. Germline V gives CDR1 KGHDR, CDR2 SFDVKD. Trimming at V came to 4 bases and at J to 3 bases, leaving 9 bases not matched to a gene. CDR3 length: 16 amino acids. CDR3 sequence: CATSDNRGVRTDTQYF. CDR3 DNA: TGTGCCACCAGTGACAACAGGGGAGTGAGGACAGATACGCAGTATTTT.

The CDR3 protein is CASSLGGFSGNTIYF. CDR3 bases: TGTGCCAGCAGCTTGGGCGGATTCTCTGGAAACACCATATATTTT. V usage is TRBV5-8 and J usage is TRBJ1-3; D is uncertain. V lost 0 bases and J lost 0, with 7 bases in between. The CDR3 contains 15 residues. CDR1 and CDR2 from the germline V gene are SGHTS and YDEGEE.